The clone carrying this TCR beta chain has just a few counts. No antigen is known for it. The data originate from a study of blood T cells in healthy people across ages. The wider study: About one barcoded beta molecule per two T cells was the capture yield of template switching.

Whole-study findings and limits: Donor CMV status was unknown, possibly confounding expanded clonotype changes.

Primers used in a second PCR of about 7 to 12 cycles were a sample-barcoded 5' primer and a J-beta primer mix. The authors tagged each cDNA molecule using a template-switch adaptor with 12 random nucleotides. TCRdb re-called the 5' RACE reads with MiXCR, one entry per CDR3 protein. Of approximately 680,000 distinct CDR3 sequences listed, roughly 32% are singletons. Germline V lookup: CDR1 SGHVS, CDR2 FQNEAQ. V lost 1 base to trimming and J lost 4 bases, with 10 bases between them. There are 14 residues in the CDR3. This chain uses TRBV7-8 with TRBJ1-2; TRBD1 might be the D (5 bases). This sequence originates from an elderly woman in good health. Sequencing was carried out using blood. CDR3 loop: CASSLEGDGYGYTF. The CDR3 DNA reads TGTGCCAGCAGCTTAGAAGGGGACGGCTATGGCTACACCTTC.